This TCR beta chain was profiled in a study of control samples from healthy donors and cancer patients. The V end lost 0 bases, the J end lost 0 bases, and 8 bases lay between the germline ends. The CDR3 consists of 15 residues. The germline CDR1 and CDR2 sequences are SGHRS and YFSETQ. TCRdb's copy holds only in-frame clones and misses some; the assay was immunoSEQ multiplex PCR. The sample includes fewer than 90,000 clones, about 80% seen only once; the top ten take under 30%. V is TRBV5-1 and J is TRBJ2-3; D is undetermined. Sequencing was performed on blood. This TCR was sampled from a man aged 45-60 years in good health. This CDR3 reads CASSLEASSTDTQYF. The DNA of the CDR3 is TGCGCCAGCAGCTTGGAGGCTTCTAGCACAGATACGCAGTATTTT.